The 32 T cell receptor beta chains below were found in one sample sequenced in a study of T cell responses to AZD1222 COVID-19 vaccine. Clones were sequenced by immunoSEQ multiplex PCR, and TCRdb holds only the in-frame ones, with some missing. The profile shows some 110,000 clones, about 85% of them singletons. The source material was peripheral blood, sampled on day 0 of AZD1222 vaccination. The receptors originated from an adult in good health.

The chain links TRBV6-6 to TRBJ1-1; weak D call: TRBD1 (6 bases). V was shortened by 6 bases and J by 4 bases, with 15 bases between the two germline ends. Germline V gene data show CDR1 as MNHNY and CDR2 as SVGAGI (reference sequence). This CDR3 region has 14 residues. The CDR3 is CASRREEGGTEAFF. The CDR3 DNA reads as TGTGCCAGCAGGCGGGAGGAGGGGGGCACTGAAGCTTTCTTT.

A single count supports this clone. The chain uses TRBV19 and TRBJ2-6; D is possibly TRBD1 or TRBD2 (6 bases each). The germline gives CDR1 LNHDA, CDR2 SQIVND (reference sequence). V lost 3 bases to trimming and J lost 3 bases, with 15 bases between them. This CDR3 is built from 17 residues. The CDR3 protein is CASSIMGRGLGANVLTF. The CDR3 DNA is TGTGCCAGTAGTATTATGGGCAGGGGACTTGGGGCCAACGTCCTGACTTTC.

This chain connects TRBV5-1 to TRBJ2-1; D is uncertain. Germline CDR1 SGHRS, CDR2 YFSETQ. The CDR3 sequence is 12 residues long. The V end was cut by 0 bases, the J end by 8 bases, with 6 bases between. CDR3 residues: CASSLDQYEQFF. The CDR3 bases are TGCGCCAGCAGCTTGGATCAGTATGAGCAGTTCTTC.

The chain recombines TRBV19 with TRBJ1-6; no clear D gene. The CDR3 is 15 amino acids. Germline V gene data show CDR1 as LNHDA and CDR2 as SQIVND (reference sequence). Trimming took 7 bases from V and 0 from J, leaving 10 bases between them. In nucleotides, the CDR3 is TGTGCCAGTACCTCACAGCCCTCCTATAATTCACCCCTCCACTTT. It translates to CASTSQPSYNSPLHF.

This clone was seen once. The chain has TRBV10-3 and TRBJ1-1; D not resolved. The CDR3 spans 13 residues. Between the trimmed V and J ends, which lost 7 bases and 1 base, there was a span of 10 bases. Germline CDR1 reads ENHRY; CDR2 reads SYGVKD. CDR3 region: CAITDIPNTEAFF. The CDR3 coding sequence is TGTGCCATCACTGATATCCCGAACACTGAAGCTTTCTTT.

The V gene is TRBV4-3, the J gene TRBJ1-2; no clear D. V was cut by 0 bases and J by 6 bases, with 14 bases left in between. The length of the CDR3 is 15 residues. Germline CDR1 and CDR2: LGHNA and YSLEER. The CDR3 loop reads CASSQDLRRGDGYTF. The DNA of the CDR3 is TGCGCCAGCAGCCAAGATCTGAGGCGCGGGGATGGCTACACCTTC.

The genes are TRBV28 and TRBJ1-5; 8 positions match TRBD1. Germline assignment: CDR1 MDHEN and CDR2 SYDVKM. This CDR3 is 14 amino acids long. V lost 8 bases to trimming and J lost 6 bases; unmatched junction nucleotides: 9. CDR3 protein: CASGDRGRGQPQHF. CDR3 DNA sequence: TGTGCCAGCGGTGACAGGGGAAGAGGTCAGCCCCAGCATTTT. Full variable domain (missing parts from reference TRBV28 and TRBJ1-5): DVKVTQSSRYLVKRTGEKVFLECVQDMDHENMFWYRQDPGLGLRLIYFSYDVKMKEKGDIPEGYSVSREKKERFSLILESASTNQTSMYLCASGDRGRGQPQHFGDGTRLSIL.

The chain carries TRBV7-9 and TRBJ2-2, with 10 bases aligning to TRBD2. Unmatched junction bases numbered 7, after V lost 2 bases and J lost 7 bases. The CDR3 totals 16 residues. Germline loops: CDR1 SEHNR, CDR2 FQNEAQ (reference sequence). The CDR3: CASSLSLAGEVGELFF. Here the CDR3 DNA reads TGTGCCAGCAGCTTATCTCTAGCGGGAGAAGTCGGGGAGCTGTTTTTT.

The rearrangement uses TRBV28 and TRBJ2-7; D perhaps matches TRBD1 (6 bases). V lost 6 bases, J lost 6 bases, and 24 bases lay in between. The CDR3 loop spans 16 amino acids. Germline CDR1 reads MDHEN; CDR2 reads SYDVKM. The CDR3 is CASSLSRTASISEQYF. CDR3 sequence (DNA): TGTGCCAGCAGCCTCTCCCGGACAGCGTCGATCAGCGAGCAGTACTTC.

The chain uses TRBV27 and TRBJ1-2; D is perhaps TRBD1 (5 bases). V shed 4 bases and J shed 5 bases, with 14 bases lying between them. The CDR3 sequence is 14 residues long. Germline lookup yields CDR1 MNHEY and CDR2 SMNVEV (reference sequence). Here the CDR3 DNA reads TGTGCCAGCAGTTCACAAGCAGGGAGGTATGGCTACACCTTC. Encoded protein: CASSSQAGRYGYTF.

The chain combines TRBV15 with TRBJ2-5; D uncertain. V was cut by 3 bases and J by 5 bases, with 7 bases left in between. Germline values: CDR1 LNHNV, CDR2 YYDKDF (reference sequence). The CDR3 has 12 residues. This CDR3 reads CATSSVWETQYF. The DNA for the CDR3 is TGTGCCACCAGCAGTGTATGGGAGACCCAGTACTTC.

V gene TRBV4-1 combines with J gene TRBJ2-2; unclear D gene. Germline-derived CDR1 and CDR2 are MGHRA and YSYEKL. The length of the CDR3 is 12 residues. V was trimmed by 4 bases and J by 5 bases, leaving 5 bases between them. The CDR3 loop is CASSPVTGELFF. The CDR3 nucleotides read TGCGCCAGCAGCCCCGTGACCGGGGAGCTGTTTTTT.

This rearrangement joins TRBV5-6 to TRBJ2-5; a weak D match, TRBD2 (6 bases). Per the germline V gene, CDR1 is SGHDT and CDR2 is YYEEEE. The CDR3 sequence is 14 residues long. Trimming cost V 2 bases and J 4 bases, with 12 bases left between them. CDR3 DNA sequence: TGTGCCAGCAGCTTCGGCGCGGGGCGAGAGACCCAGTACTTC. Its translation is CASSFGAGRETQYF. Using reference TRBV5-6 and TRBJ2-5 for the parts outside the CDR3, the full variable domain is DAGVTQSPTHLIKTRGQQVTLRCSPKSGHDTVSWYQQALGQGPQFIFQYYEEEERQRGNFPDRFSGHQFPNYSSELNVNALLLGDSALYLCASSFGAGRETQYFGPGTRLLVL.

J is TRBJ2-7 and V is TRBV11-2; D is possibly TRBD1 (5 bases). The CDR3 runs to 14 residues. CDR1 and CDR2 (germline): SGHAT, FQNNGV. V lost 1 base and J lost 0, with 7 bases in between. DNA for the CDR3: TGTGCCAGCAGCTTAGGGGGCAGCTCCTACGAGCAGTACTTC. Its translation: CASSLGGSSYEQYF.

The rearrangement links TRBV5-8 to TRBJ2-1; a weak D match, TRBD1 (5 bases). The CDR3 is 14 amino acids. The V end was cut by 1 base, the J end by 8 bases, with 13 bases between. CDR1 is SGHTS, CDR2 YDEGEE, per germline. CDR3: CASSLFRGGDEQFF. The CDR3 DNA is TGTGCCAGCAGCTTGTTTAGGGGCGGCGATGAGCAGTTCTTC.

The chain couples TRBV11-3 to TRBJ2-5; D might be TRBD2 (7 bases). Germline CDR1 and CDR2: SGHNT and YENEEA. Trimming took 5 bases from V and 5 from J, leaving 18 bases between them. The CDR3 is made up of 15 amino acids. CDR3: CASSTRGGPWETQYF. CDR3 bases: TGTGCCAGCAGCACGAGGGGGGGGCCTTGGGAGACCCAGTACTTC. The whole variable domain, filled in from reference TRBV11-3 and TRBJ2-5, reads EAGVVQSPRYKIIEKKQPVAFWCNPISGHNTLYWYLQNLGQGPELLIRYENEEAVDDSQLPKDRFSAERLKGVDSTLKIQPAELGDSAVYLCASSTRGGPWETQYFGPGTRLLVL.

The chain has TRBV5-1 and TRBJ1-2; D is undetermined. The V gene lost 5 bases and the J gene lost 1 base, with 9 bases spanning the gap. Germline lookup yields CDR1 SGHRS and CDR2 YFSETQ. CDR3 length: 13 amino acids. Written as DNA, the CDR3 is TGCGCCAGCAGAAGGGATGGTAACTATGGCTACACCTTC. Translation: CASRRDGNYGYTF.

The rearrangement uses TRBV27 and TRBJ2-1; the match to TRBD1 covers 7 bases. Trimming took 7 bases from V and 0 from J; bases not matched to a gene: 9. The germline gives CDR1 MNHEY, CDR2 SMNVEV (reference sequence). This CDR3 spans 16 amino acids. CDR3 loop: CASKAPTGSSYNEQFF. DNA of the CDR3: TGTGCCAGCAAAGCTCCGACAGGGAGCTCCTACAATGAGCAGTTCTTC.

The chain employs TRBV19 and TRBJ1-2; D ambiguous. CDR1 LNHDA and CDR2 SQIVND come from the germline V gene (reference sequence). This CDR3 is 12 amino acids long. V was shortened by 6 bases and J by 7 bases, with 12 bases between the two germline ends. The chain's CDR3 is CASSFLQSGYTF. CDR3 in DNA: TGTGCCAGTAGCTTCTTACAGTCTGGCTACACCTTC.

The CDR3 bases are TGTGCCATCACCCCGGGACAGGGGAGCTCCTACGAGCAGTACTTC. Encoded protein: CAITPGQGSSYEQYF. The chain has TRBV10-3 and TRBJ2-7, with TRBD1 matching over 10 bases. Germline lookup yields CDR1 ENHRY and CDR2 SYGVKD. Trimming at V came to 7 bases and at J to 0 bases, leaving 6 bases not matched to a gene. The CDR3 runs 15 residues.

The DNA for the CDR3 is TGTGCCAGCAGCGTAGGAGACGGAACCTACGAGCAGTACTTC. Translation gives CASSVGDGTYEQYF. The chain is built from TRBV9 and TRBJ2-7, with no clear D. CDR1 and CDR2 (germline): SGDLS, YYNGEE. The CDR3 spans 14 residues. Trimming took 0 bases from V and 2 from J, leaving 9 bases between them.

The rearrangement links TRBV7-9 to TRBJ1-5; the match to TRBD1 covers 9 bases. The CDR3 contains 16 residues. Losses at the gene ends were 0 bases for V and 5 bases for J; bases not matched to a gene: 5. Germline CDR1 is SEHNR and CDR2 is FQNEAQ (reference sequence). In DNA form, the CDR3 reads TGTGCCAGCAGCTTAGCTAAGGGACAGGGAGATCAGCCCCAGCATTTT. This encodes CASSLAKGQGDQPQHF.

DNA of the CDR3: TGTGCCAGCAGCTTAGCCGAACGGCCTGGGGCCAACGTCCTGACTTTC. Translating gives CASSLAERPGANVLTF. V gene TRBV7-2 combines with J gene TRBJ2-6; no firm D call. Germline V lookup: CDR1 SGHTA, CDR2 FQGNSA. Trimming took off 0 bases at V and 2 bases at J, with 8 bases between the two ends. CDR3 length: 16 amino acids.

This chain connects TRBV11-2 to TRBJ2-1; D perhaps matches TRBD1 (5 bases). Germline V gene sequence: CDR1 SGHAT, CDR2 FQNNGV. The CDR3 consists of 16 residues. V dropped 2 bases and J dropped 3 bases, with 14 bases sitting between them. CDR3 bases: TGTGCCAGCAGCTTAATAGACAGATCTCTCTACAATGAGCAGTTCTTC. This gives the protein CASSLIDRSLYNEQFF.

This chain connects TRBV4-3 to TRBJ2-2; D might be TRBD2 (5 bases). The V gene's germline CDR1 is LGHNA and CDR2 YSLEER. V shed 2 bases and J shed 10 bases, with 23 bases lying between them. This CDR3 is 17 amino acids long. The CDR3 DNA is TGCGCCAGCAGCCAATCACACCGGGATTTAGTTGGAGAGGAGCTGTTTTTT. Residues: CASSQSHRDLVGEELFF.

The rearrangement uses TRBV18 and TRBJ1-2; D gene uncertain. The germline V and J ends were trimmed by 2 bases and 4 bases, with 5 bases remaining between them. CDR1 and CDR2 (germline): KGHSH, LQKENI. This CDR3 has 12 residues. CDR3 residues: CASSPGVYGYTF. CDR3 bases: TGTGCCAGCTCACCAGGGGTCTATGGCTACACCTTC.

The chain couples TRBV30 to TRBJ2-1, with a tentative D call TRBD2 (5 bases). The CDR3 spans 14 residues. V was cut by 2 bases and J by 7 bases, with 15 bases left in between. The V gene's germline CDR1 is GTSNPN and CDR2 SVGIG (reference sequence). CDR3: CAWSKRGPSNEQFF. CDR3 bases: TGTGCCTGGAGTAAACGAGGGCCCTCGAATGAGCAGTTCTTC.

In DNA, the CDR3 is TGTGCCAGCAGCCGCCTAGCGGGAGAAACAGATACGCAGTATTTT. This gives the protein CASSRLAGETDTQYF. The rearrangement joins TRBV4-2 to TRBJ2-3; 10 bases line up with TRBD2. From germline, CDR1 is LGHNA and CDR2 YNFKEQ. The CDR3 contains 15 residues. V dropped 4 bases and J dropped 3; count of bases not matched to a gene: 4.

This clone occurred once. The DNA of the CDR3 is TGTGCCAGCAGAGGGGACTTGACGCTCGGGGAGCTGTTTTTT. This encodes CASRGDLTLGELFF. V usage is TRBV14 and J usage is TRBJ2-2, with a possible D match to TRBD2 (6 bases). CDR3 length equals 14 residues. Trimming stripped 6 bases from V and 7 bases from J, with 15 bases between. Germline V gives CDR1 SGHDN, CDR2 FVKESK.

The chain couples TRBV2 to TRBJ1-5, with 8 bases identical to TRBD1. V trimming: 7 bases; J trimming: 1 base; junction bases outside the gene matches: 12. Germline CDR1 SNHLY, CDR2 FYNNEI. This CDR3 contains 17 residues. CDR3 bases: TGTGCCAGCATGCAGGACAGGGCGCTAAGCAGCAATCAGCCCCAGCATTTT. It translates to CASMQDRALSSNQPQHF. Complete variable domain (other parts from reference TRBV2 and TRBJ1-5): EPEVTQTPSHQVTQMGQEVILRCVPISNHLYFYWYRQILGQKVEFLVSFYNNEISEKSEIFDDQFSVERPDGSNFTLKIRSTKLEDSAMYFCASMQDRALSSNQPQHFGDGTRLSIL.

The chain links TRBV5-5 to TRBJ2-2; 9 bases agree with TRBD2. J gave up 4 bases and V 4 bases, and 20 bases lay outside the gene matches. Germline CDR1 and CDR2: SGHKS and YYEKEE (reference sequence). The CDR3 is 20 amino acids. The CDR3 DNA is TGTGCCAGCAGCCATCTCTCGCTGCGGGAGGGCCCTCGGAGCACCGGGGAGCTGTTTTTT. Its protein is CASSHLSLREGPRSTGELFF. Looking up the rest from reference TRBV5-5 and TRBJ2-2 gives the full variable domain: DAGVTQSPTHLIKTRGQQVTLRCSPISGHKSVSWYQQVLGQGPQFIFQYYEKEERGRGNFPDRFSARQFPNYSSELNVNALLLGDSALYLCASSHLSLREGPRSTGELFFGEGSRLTVL.

This chain connects TRBV7-2 to TRBJ1-4; 9 bases are a match to TRBD1. V was clipped by 6 bases and J by 10 bases; unmatched bases: 9. The germline gives CDR1 SGHTA, CDR2 FQGNSA. This CDR3 region has 14 residues. CDR3 amino acids: CASRIDRGRGKLFF. The CDR3 DNA sequence: TGTGCCAGCAGAATAGACAGGGGGAGAGGAAAACTGTTTTTT.